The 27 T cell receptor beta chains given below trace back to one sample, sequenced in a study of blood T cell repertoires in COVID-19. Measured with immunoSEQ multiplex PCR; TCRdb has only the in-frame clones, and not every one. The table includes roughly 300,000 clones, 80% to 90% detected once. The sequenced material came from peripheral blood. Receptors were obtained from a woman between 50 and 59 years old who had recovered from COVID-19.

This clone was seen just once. Written as DNA, the CDR3 is TGTGCCAGTAGTATCCGGACAGAGGGGACCCTACGCACCGGGGAGCTGTTTTTT. Protein sequence: CASSIRTEGTLRTGELFF. The chain combines TRBV19 with TRBJ2-2; possibly TRBD1 for D (6 bases). V was pared by 3 bases and J by 4 bases, with 21 bases between. CDR1 and CDR2 (germline): LNHDA, SQIVND (reference sequence). The CDR3 extends over 18 amino acids.

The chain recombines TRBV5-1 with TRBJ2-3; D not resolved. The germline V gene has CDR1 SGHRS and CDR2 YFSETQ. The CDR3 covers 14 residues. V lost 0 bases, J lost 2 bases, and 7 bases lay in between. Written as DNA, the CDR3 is TGCGCCAGCAGCTTGGGCGACATCACAGATACGCAGTATTTT. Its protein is CASSLGDITDTQYF. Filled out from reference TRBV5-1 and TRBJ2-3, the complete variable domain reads KAGVTQTPRYLIKTRGQQVTLSCSPISGHRSVSWYQQTPGQGLQFLFEYFSETQRNKGNFPGRFSGRQFSNSRSEMNVSTLELGDSALYLCASSLGDITDTQYFGPGTRLTVL.

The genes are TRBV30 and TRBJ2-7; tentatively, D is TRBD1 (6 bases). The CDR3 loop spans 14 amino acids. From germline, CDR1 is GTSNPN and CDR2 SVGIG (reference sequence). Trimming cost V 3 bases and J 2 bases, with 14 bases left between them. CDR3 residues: CAWRGEQGAYEQYF. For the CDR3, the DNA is TGTGCCTGGAGAGGGGAACAGGGTGCCTACGAGCAGTACTTC.

DNA for the CDR3: TGTGCCAGCAGTTCACATGCACAGGGGGGCCCTGGATACTACGAGCAGTACTTC. Translating it yields CASSSHAQGGPGYYEQYF. This chain joins TRBV11-2 and TRBJ2-7; 8 bases map to TRBD1. The V gene's germline CDR1 is SGHAT and CDR2 FQNNGV. Trimming removed 6 bases from V and 3 bases from J; junction bases left unmatched: 19. This CDR3 has 18 residues.

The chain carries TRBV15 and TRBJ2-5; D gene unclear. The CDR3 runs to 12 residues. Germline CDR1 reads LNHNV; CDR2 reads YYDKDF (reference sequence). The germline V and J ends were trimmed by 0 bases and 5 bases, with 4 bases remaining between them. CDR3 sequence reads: CATSRERETQYF. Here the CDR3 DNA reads TGTGCCACCAGCAGAGAGAGGGAGACCCAGTACTTC.

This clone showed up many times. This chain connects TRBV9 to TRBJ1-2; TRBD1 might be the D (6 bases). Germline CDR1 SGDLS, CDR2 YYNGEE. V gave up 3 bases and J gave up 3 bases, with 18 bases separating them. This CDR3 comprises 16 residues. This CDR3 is CASSAPRTDTYYGYTF. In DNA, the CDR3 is TGTGCCAGCAGCGCGCCGCGGACAGATACTTACTATGGCTACACCTTC.

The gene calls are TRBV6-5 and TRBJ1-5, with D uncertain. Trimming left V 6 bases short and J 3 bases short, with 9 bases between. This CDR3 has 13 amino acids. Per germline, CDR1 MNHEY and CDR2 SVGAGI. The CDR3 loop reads CASRGEFNQPQHF. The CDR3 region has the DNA TGTGCCAGCAGGGGCGAATTCAATCAGCCCCAGCATTTT.

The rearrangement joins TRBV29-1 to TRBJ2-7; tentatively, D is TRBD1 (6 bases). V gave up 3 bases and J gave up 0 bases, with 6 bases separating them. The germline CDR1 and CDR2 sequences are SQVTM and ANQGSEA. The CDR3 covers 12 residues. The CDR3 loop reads CSVETGSYEQYF. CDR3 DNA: TGCAGCGTTGAGACAGGCTCCTACGAGCAGTACTTC.

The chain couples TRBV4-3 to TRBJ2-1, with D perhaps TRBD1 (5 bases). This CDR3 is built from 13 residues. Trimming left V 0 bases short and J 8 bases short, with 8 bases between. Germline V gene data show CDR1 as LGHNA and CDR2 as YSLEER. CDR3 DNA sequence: TGCGCCAGCAGCCAAGATTGGGGCGATGAGCAGTTCTTC. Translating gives CASSQDWGDEQFF.

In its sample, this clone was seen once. Here the CDR3 DNA reads TGTGCCTGGAGTGTACGAAGCCCCTACACTGAAGCTTTCTTT. Translated, it gives CAWSVRSPYTEAFF. The V call is TRBV30, the J call TRBJ1-1; D is ambiguous. V was shortened by 0 bases and J by 3 bases, with 11 bases between the two germline ends. The CDR3 has 14 residues. The V gene's germline CDR1 is GTSNPN and CDR2 SVGIG (reference sequence).

CDR3 sequence: CASSAGDRATDTQYF. For the CDR3, the DNA is TGTGCCAGCAGCGCCGGGGACAGGGCGACAGATACGCAGTATTTT. The chain is built from TRBV27 and TRBJ2-3; the match to TRBD1 covers 9 bases. Trimming at V came to 6 bases and at J to 3 bases, leaving 7 bases not matched to a gene. Germline-derived CDR1 and CDR2 are MNHEY and SMNVEV (reference sequence). This CDR3 comprises 15 residues.

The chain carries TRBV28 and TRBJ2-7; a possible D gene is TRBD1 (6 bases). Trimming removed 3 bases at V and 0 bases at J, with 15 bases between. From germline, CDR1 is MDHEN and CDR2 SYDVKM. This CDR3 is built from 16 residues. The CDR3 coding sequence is TGTGCCAGCAGTTTTGTTGGTGTGGGGGCCTCCTACGAGCAGTACTTC. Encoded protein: CASSFVGVGASYEQYF. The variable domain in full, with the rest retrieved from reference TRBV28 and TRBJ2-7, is DVKVTQSSRYLVKRTGEKVFLECVQDMDHENMFWYRQDPGLGLRLIYFSYDVKMKEKGDIPEGYSVSREKKERFSLILESASTNQTSMYLCASSFVGVGASYEQYFGPGTRLTVT.

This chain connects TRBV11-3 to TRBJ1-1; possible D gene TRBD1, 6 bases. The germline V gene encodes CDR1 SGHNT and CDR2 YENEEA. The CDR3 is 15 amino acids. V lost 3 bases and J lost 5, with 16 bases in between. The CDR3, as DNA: TGTGCCAGCAGCTTTAATTCAGGGGTAGGGACTGAAGCTTTCTTT. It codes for CASSFNSGVGTEAFF.

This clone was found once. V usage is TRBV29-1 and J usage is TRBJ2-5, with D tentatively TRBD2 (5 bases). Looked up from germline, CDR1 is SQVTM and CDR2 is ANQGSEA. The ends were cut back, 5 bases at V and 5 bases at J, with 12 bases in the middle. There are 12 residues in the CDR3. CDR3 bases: TGCAGCGTTCTTGTGGGCGGGGAGACCCAGTACTTC. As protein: CSVLVGGETQYF.

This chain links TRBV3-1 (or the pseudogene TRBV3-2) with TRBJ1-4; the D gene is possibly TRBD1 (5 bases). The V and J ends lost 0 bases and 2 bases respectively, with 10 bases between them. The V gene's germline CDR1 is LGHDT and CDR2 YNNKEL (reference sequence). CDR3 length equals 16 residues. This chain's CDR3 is CASSQDPRGTNEKLFF. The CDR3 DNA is TGTGCCAGCAGCCAAGATCCGCGGGGGACTAATGAAAAACTGTTTTTT.

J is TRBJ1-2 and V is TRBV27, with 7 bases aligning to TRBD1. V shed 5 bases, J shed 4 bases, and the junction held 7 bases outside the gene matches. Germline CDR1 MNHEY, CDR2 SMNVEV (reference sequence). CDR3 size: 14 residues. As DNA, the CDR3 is TGTGCCAGCAGTGGTCGACAGGGAGGCTATGGCTACACCTTC. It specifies CASSGRQGGYGYTF.

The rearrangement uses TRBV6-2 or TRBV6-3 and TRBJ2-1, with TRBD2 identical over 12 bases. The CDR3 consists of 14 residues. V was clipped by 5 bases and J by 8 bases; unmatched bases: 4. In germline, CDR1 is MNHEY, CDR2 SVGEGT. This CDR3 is CASSTSGGPHEQFF. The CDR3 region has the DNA TGTGCCAGCAGTACTAGCGGGGGGCCCCATGAGCAGTTCTTC.

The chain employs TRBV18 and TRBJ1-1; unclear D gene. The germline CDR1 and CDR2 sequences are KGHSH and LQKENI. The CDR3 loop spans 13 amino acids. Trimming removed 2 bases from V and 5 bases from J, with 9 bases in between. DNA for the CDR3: TGTGCCAGCTCACCAGCGGGTAGGACTGAAGCTTTCTTT. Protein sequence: CASSPAGRTEAFF.

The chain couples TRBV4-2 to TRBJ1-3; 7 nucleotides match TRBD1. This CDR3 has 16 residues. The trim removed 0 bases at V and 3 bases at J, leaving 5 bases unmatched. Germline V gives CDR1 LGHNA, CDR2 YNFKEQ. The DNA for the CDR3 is TGTGCCAGCAGCCAAGATTTACAGGGGAGTGGAAACACCATATATTTT. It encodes CASSQDLQGSGNTIYF.

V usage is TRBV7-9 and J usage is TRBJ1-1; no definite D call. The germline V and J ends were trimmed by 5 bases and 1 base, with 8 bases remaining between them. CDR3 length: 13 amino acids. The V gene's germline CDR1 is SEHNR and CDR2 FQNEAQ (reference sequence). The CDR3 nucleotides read TGTGCCAGCAGCCGTGTCCCGAACACTGAAGCTTTCTTT. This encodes CASSRVPNTEAFF.

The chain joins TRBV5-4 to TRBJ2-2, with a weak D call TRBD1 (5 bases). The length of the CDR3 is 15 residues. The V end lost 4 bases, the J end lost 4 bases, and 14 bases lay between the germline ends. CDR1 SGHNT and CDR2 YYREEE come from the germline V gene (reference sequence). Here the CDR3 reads CASSPQATGTGELFF. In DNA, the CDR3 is TGTGCCAGCAGCCCTCAAGCCACAGGCACCGGGGAGCTGTTTTTT.

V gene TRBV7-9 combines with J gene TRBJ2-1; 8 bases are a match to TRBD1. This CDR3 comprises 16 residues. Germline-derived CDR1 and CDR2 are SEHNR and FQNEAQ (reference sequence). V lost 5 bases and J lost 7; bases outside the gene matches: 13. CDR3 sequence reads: CASSPQPGQGLNEQFF. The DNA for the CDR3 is TGTGCCAGCAGCCCCCAACCTGGACAGGGATTGAATGAGCAGTTCTTC.

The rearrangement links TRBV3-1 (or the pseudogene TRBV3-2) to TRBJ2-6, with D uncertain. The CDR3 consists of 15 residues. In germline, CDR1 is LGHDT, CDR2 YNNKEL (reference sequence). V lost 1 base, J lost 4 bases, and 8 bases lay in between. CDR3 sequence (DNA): TGTGCCAGCAGCCAAGTTGCGTCAGGGGCCAACGTCCTGACTTTC. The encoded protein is CASSQVASGANVLTF.

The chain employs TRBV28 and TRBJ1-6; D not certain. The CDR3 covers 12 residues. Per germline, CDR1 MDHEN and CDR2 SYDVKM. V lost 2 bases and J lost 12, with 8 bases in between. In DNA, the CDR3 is TGTGCCAGCAGTTTACGTTCGAGACCCCTCCACTTT. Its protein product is CASSLRSRPLHF. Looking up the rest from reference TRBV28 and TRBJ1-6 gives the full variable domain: DVKVTQSSRYLVKRTGEKVFLECVQDMDHENMFWYRQDPGLGLRLIYFSYDVKMKEKGDIPEGYSVSREKKERFSLILESASTNQTSMYLCASSLRSRPLHFGNGTRLTVT.

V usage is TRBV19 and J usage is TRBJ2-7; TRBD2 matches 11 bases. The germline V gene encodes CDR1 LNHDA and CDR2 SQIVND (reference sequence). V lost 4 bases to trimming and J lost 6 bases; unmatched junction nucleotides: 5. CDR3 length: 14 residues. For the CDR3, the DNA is TGTGCCAGTAGTACTCGGACTAGCGGGCGCGAGCAGTACTTC. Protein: CASSTRTSGREQYF.

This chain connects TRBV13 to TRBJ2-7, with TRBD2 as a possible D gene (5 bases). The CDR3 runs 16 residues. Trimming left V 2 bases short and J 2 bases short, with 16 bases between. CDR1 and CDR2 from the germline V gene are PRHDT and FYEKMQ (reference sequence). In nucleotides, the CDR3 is TGTGCCAGCAGCTTAACCCCGCTAGCTGCTACCTACGAGCAGTACTTC. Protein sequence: CASSLTPLAATYEQYF.

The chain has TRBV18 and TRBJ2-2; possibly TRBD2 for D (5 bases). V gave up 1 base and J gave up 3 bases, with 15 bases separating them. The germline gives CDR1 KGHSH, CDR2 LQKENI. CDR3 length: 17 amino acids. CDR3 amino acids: CASSPQSGYGDTGELFF. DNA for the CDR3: TGTGCCAGCTCACCACAATCGGGATACGGGGACACCGGGGAGCTGTTTTTT.